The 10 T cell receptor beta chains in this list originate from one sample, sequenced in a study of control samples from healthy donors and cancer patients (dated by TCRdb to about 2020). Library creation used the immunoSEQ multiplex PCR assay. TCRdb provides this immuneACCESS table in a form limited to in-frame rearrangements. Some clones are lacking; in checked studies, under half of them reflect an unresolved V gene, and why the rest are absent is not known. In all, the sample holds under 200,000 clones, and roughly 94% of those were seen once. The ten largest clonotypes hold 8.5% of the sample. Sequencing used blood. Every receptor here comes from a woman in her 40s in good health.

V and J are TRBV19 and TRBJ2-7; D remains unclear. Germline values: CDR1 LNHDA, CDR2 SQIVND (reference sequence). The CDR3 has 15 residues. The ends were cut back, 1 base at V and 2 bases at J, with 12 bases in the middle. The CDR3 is CASSIAGNPTYEQYF. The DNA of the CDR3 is TGTGCCAGTAGTATAGCTGGCAACCCAACCTACGAGCAGTACTTC.

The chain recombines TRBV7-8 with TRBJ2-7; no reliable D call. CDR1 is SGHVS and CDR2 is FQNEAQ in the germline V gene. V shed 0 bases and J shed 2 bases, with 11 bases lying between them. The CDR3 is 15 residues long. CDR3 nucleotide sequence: TGTGCCAGCAGCTTAGCGGGAAAAGGGCCCTACGAGCAGTACTTC. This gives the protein CASSLAGKGPYEQYF.

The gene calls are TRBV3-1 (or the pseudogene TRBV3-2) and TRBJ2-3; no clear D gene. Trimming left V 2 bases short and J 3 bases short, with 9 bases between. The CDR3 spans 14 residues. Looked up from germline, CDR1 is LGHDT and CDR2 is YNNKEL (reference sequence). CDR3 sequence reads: CASSQSVLTDTQYF. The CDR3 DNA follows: TGTGCCAGCAGCCAAAGCGTACTAACAGATACGCAGTATTTT.

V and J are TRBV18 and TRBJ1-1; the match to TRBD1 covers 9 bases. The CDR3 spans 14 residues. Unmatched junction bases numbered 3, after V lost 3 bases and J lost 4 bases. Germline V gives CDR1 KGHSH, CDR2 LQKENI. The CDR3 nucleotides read TGTGCCAGCTCACCGGGACAGGGCTTCACTGAAGCTTTCTTT. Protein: CASSPGQGFTEAFF.

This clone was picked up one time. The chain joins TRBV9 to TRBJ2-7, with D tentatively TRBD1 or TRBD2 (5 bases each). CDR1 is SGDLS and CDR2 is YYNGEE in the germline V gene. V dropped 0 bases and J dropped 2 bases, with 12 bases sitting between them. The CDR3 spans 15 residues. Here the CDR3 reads CASSVDGGSAYEQYF. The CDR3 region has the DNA TGTGCCAGCAGCGTAGATGGGGGAAGCGCCTACGAGCAGTACTTC.

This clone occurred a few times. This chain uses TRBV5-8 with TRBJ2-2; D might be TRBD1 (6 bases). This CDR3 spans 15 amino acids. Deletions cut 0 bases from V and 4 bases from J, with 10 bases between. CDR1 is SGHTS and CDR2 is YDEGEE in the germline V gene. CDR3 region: CASSLAQGITGELFF. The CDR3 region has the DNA TGTGCCAGCAGCTTGGCGCAGGGGATCACCGGGGAGCTGTTTTTT.

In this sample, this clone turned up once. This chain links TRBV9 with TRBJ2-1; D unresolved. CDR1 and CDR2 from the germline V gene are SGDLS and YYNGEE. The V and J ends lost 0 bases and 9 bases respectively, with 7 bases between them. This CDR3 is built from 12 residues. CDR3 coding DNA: TGTGCCAGCAGCGTAGTCGATCGTGAGCAGTTCTTC. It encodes CASSVVDREQFF.

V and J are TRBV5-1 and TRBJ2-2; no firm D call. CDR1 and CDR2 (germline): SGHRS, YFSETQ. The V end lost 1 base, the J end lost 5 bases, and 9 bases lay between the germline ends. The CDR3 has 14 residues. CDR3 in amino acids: CASSLRYLTGELFF. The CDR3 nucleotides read TGCGCCAGCAGCTTGCGGTACTTAACCGGGGAGCTGTTTTTT.

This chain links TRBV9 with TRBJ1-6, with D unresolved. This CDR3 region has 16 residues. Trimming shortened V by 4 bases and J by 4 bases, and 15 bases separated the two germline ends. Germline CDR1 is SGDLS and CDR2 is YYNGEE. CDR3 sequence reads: CASSLTTNTYNSPLHF. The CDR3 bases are TGTGCCAGCAGCCTTACTACAAATACTTATAATTCACCCCTCCACTTT.

CDR3 region: CASSIDRGTDGYTF. CDR3 bases: TGTGCCAGTAGTATAGATCGCGGGACAGATGGCTACACCTTC. The chain recombines TRBV19 with TRBJ1-2; 7 bases are shared with TRBD1. Germline loops: CDR1 LNHDA, CDR2 SQIVND (reference sequence). The CDR3 runs 14 residues. Germline trimming cut 0 bases from V and 6 bases from J; bases unmatched to any gene: 4. Filled out from reference TRBV19 and TRBJ1-2, the complete variable domain reads DGGITQSPKYLFRKEGQNVTLSCEQNLNHDAMYWYRQDPGQGLRLIYYSQIVNDFQKGDIAEGYSVSREKKESFPLTVTSAQKNPTAFYLCASSIDRGTDGYTFGSGTRLTVV.